The clone carrying this T cell receptor beta chain was seen many times. These data belong to a study of T cell repertoires in cytomegalovirus infection. The CDR3 loop spans 15 amino acids. With 5 bases clipped from V and 4 bases from J, the junction kept 7 bases outside the gene matches. Per the germline V gene, CDR1 is SGHTA and CDR2 is FQGNSA. From the reads, TCRdb called clonotypes with MiXCR, one entry per CDR3 protein. The sample records over 150,000 distinct CDR3 sequences, roughly a fifth being singletons. This sequence joins TRBV7-2 and TRBJ2-3; 9 nucleotides align to TRBD1. This receptor was identified in a human donor in good health (CMV status not recorded). Some clones in this sample may be carry-over from other donors' samples. The specimen was PBMCs. CDR3 DNA sequence: TGTGCCAGCAGCCTCACAGGGGGCGCGCCAGATACGCAGTATTTT. It is translated as CASSLTGGAPDTQYF.